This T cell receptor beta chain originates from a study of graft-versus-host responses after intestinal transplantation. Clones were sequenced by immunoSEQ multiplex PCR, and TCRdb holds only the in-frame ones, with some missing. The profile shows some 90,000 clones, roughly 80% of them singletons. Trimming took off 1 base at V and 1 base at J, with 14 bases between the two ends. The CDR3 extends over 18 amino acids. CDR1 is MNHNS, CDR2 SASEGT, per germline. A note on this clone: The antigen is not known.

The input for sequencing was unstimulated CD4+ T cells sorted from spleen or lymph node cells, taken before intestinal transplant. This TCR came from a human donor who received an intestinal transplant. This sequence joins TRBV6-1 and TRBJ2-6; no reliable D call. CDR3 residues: CASSEGGFQQSGANVLTF. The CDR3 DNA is TGTGCCAGCAGTGAAGGAGGTTTTCAGCAATCTGGGGCCAACGTCCTGACTTTC.